This TCR beta chain was identified in a study of vaccination effects on CD4 cells after COVID-19. Overall study context: The cohort was immunized with two doses of either the BNT162b2 or mRNA-1273 vaccine.

A note on this clone: Its antigen remains unidentified.

Study observations and caveats: Within healthy vaccinees, only 1 of 255 vaccine-induced clones displayed cross-reactivity with common cold coronaviruses.

Sequencing used immunoSEQ multiplex PCR; TCRdb keeps in-frame clones, though not all of them. The table has over 30,000 clones, 70% seen once. Expansion of antigen-specific CD4+ T cells with viral peptide pools was carried out by the ViraFEST assay before sequencing. Culturing for ten to eleven days preceded CD4+ T cell isolation. Nucleocapsid antibody tests were negative, and the vaccine recipients had no prior SARS-CoV-2 infection. In culture with roughly 10 IU/ml IL-2 and 8 to 10 ug/ml peptides, PBMC were grown at two million per well. Half the medium was swapped for IL-2 medium on days 3 and 7. From germline, CDR1 is MNHNS and CDR2 SASEGT. The CDR3 spans 14 residues. Trimming took 0 bases from V and 6 from J, leaving 12 bases between them.

The chain combines TRBV6-1 with TRBJ2-7; D is unresolved. Specimen: CD4+ T cells from PBMCs cultured with SARS-CoV-2 spike peptides, collected before COVID-19 vaccination. The source of this sequence is a human donor who received a COVID-19 vaccine. This CDR3 reads CASSEAERLAEQYF. In DNA, the CDR3 is TGTGCCAGCAGTGAAGCGGAGAGGCTGGCCGAGCAGTACTTC.